Sequencing of this TCR beta chain was carried out in a study of T cells in Graves' hyperthyroidism and ophthalmopathy. Overall study findings and caveats: Before onset, ophthalmopathy was predicted by the model a median about 6.2 months earlier.

RNA transcripts were the template for amplifying TCR beta CDR3 regions. HTBI primers drove first-round RT-PCR of the TCR CDR3. TCRdb independently ran MiXCR on the multiplex PCR reads; one entry per CDR3 protein. The profile shows about 410,000 distinct CDR3 sequences, roughly 14% of them singletons. With regard to this clonotype: Antigen: not known.

The CDR3 runs 16 residues. The V gene's germline CDR1 is MGHRA and CDR2 YSYEKL. Trimming cost V 4 bases and J 5 bases; bases outside gene matches: 9. The gene calls are TRBV4-1 and TRBJ2-1; 9 bases match TRBD2. This receptor was obtained from a woman aged 25 to 39 with Graves' ophthalmopathy. The sample was blood. The CDR3 spells CASSPLGTSNHNEQFF. DNA of the CDR3: TGCGCCAGCAGCCCCTTGGGGACTAGCAACCACAATGAGCAGTTCTTC.